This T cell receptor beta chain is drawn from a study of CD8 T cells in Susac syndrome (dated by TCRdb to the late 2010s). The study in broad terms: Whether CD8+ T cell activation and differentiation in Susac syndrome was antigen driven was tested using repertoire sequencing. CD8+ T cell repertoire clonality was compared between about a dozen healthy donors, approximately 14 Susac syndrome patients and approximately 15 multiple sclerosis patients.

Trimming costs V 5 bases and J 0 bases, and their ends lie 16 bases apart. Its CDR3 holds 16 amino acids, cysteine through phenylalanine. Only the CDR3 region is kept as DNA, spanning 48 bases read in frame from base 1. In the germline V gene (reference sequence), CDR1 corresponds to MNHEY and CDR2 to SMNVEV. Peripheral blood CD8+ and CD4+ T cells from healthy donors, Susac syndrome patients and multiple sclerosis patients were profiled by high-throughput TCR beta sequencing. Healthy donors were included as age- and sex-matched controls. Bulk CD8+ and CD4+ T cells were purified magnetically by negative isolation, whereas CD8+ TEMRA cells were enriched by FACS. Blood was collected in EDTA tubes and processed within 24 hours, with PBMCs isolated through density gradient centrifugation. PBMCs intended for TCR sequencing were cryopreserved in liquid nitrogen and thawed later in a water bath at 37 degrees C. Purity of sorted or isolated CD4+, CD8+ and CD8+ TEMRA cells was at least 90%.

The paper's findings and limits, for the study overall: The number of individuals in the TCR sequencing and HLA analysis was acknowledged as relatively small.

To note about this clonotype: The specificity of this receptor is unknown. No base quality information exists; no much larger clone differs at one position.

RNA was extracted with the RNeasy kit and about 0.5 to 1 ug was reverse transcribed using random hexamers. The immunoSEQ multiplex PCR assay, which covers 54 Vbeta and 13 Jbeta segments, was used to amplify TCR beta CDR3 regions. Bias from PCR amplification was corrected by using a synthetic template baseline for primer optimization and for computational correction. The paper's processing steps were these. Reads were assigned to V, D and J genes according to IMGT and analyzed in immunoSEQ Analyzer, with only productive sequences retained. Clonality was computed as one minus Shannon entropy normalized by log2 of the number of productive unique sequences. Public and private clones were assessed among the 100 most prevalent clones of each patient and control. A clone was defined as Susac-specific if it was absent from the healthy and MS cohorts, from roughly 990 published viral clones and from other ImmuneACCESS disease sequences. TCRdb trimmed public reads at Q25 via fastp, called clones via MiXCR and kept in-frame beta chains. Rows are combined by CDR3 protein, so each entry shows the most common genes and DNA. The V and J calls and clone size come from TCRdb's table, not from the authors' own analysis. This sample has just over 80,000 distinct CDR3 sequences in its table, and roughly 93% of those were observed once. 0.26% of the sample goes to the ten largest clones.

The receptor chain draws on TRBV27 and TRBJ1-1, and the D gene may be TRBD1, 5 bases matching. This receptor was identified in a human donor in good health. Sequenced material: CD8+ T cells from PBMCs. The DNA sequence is TGTGCCAGCAGTCCAAGAGGGGTTAGGGTGAACACTGAAGCTTTCTTT. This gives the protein CASSPRGVRVNTEAFF.